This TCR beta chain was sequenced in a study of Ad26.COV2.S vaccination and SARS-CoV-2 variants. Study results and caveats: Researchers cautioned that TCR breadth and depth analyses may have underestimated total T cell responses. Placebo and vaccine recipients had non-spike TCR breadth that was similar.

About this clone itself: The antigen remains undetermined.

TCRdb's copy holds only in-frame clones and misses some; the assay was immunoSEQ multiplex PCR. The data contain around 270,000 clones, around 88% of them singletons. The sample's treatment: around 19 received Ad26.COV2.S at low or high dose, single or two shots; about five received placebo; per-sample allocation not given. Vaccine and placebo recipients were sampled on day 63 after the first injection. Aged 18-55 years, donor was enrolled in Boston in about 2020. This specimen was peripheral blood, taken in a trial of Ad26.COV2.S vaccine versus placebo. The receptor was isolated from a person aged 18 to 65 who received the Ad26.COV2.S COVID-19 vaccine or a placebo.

CDR3 amino acids: CASSLLDRDTEAFF. CDR3 nucleotide sequence: TGTGCCAGCAGCCTTCTCGACAGGGACACTGAAGCTTTCTTT. The chain links TRBV7-2 to TRBJ1-1, with 7 bases fitting TRBD1. This CDR3 contains 14 residues. J was trimmed by 3 bases and V by 5 bases; bases with no gene match: 6. Looked up from germline, CDR1 is SGHTA and CDR2 is FQGNSA.